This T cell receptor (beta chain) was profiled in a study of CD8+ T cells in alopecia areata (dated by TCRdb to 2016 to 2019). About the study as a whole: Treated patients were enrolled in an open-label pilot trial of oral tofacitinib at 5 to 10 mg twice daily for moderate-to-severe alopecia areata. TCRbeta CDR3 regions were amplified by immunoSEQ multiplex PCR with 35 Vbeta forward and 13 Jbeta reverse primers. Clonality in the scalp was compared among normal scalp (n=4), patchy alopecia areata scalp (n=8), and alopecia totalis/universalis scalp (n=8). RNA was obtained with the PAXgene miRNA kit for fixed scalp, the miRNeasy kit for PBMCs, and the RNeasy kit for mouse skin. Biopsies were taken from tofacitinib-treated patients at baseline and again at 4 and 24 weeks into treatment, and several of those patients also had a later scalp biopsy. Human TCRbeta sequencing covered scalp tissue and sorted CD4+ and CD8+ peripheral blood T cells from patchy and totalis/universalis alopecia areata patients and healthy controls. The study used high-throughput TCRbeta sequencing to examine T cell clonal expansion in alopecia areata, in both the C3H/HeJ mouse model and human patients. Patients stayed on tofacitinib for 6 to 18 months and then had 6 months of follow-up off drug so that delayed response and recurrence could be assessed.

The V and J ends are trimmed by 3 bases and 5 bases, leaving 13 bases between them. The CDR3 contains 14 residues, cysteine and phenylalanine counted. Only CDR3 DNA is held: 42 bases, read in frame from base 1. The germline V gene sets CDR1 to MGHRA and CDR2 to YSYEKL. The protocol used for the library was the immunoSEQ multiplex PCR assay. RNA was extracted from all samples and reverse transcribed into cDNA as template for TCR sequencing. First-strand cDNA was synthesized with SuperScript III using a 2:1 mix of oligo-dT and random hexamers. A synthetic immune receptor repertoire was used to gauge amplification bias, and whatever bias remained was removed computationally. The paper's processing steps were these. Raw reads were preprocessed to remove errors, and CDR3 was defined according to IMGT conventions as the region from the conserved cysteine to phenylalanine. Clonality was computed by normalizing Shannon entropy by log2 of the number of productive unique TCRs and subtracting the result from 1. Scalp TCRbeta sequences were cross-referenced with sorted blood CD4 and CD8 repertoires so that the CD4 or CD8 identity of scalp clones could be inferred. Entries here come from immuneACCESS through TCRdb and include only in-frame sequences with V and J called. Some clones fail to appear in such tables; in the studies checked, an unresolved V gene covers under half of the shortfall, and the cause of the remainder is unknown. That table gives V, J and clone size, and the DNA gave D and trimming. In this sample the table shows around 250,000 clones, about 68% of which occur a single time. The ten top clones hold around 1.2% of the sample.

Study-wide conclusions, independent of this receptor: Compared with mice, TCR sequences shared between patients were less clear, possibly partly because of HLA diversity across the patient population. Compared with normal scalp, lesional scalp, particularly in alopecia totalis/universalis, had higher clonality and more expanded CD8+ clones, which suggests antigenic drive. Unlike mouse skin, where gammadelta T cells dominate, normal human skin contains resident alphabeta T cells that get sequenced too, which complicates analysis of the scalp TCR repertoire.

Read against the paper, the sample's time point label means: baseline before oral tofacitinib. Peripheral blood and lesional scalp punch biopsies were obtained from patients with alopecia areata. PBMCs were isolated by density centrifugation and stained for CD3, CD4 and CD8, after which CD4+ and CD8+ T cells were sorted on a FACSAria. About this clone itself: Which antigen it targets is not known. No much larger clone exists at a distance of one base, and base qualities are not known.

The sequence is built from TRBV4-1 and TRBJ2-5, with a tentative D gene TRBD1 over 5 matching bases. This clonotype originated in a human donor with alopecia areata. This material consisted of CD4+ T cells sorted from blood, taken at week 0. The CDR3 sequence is CASSQTGAPETQYF. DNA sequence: TGCGCCAGCAGCCAGACTGGGGCCCCGGAGACCCAGTACTTC.